This T cell receptor (beta chain) was captured in a study of cytomegalovirus exposure and HLA in healthy donors. Study information: Counted in an early data release were 85 million or so unique TCRs from HLA-typed donors.

V lost 2 bases, J lost 3 bases, and 4 bases stayed unmatched. Per germline, CDR1 SNHLY and CDR2 FYNNEI. The CDR3 has 15 residues. Broader study findings: A highly shared variant cluster was judged a likely technical artifact. It was confirmed in vitro that a few of the CMV-associated chains were specific for CMV antigens. Reports indicated that the classifier achieved high specificity and sensitivity in diagnosing cytomegalovirus status.

Both 60 Vbeta primers and 13 Jbeta primers went into the PCR. Sequencing was performed with immunoSEQ multiplex PCR; in TCRdb, only in-frame clones are kept and a portion is missing. Recorded for this sample: about 32,000 clones. Details on this clone: The antigen is unknown.

Sequencing input: PBMCs. This chain uses TRBV2 with TRBJ2-7, with TRBD1 matching 10 bases. The TCR originated in a female donor in good health and CMV-seronegative. DNA for the CDR3: TGTGCCAGCAGTGAATGGGGGACAGGGGACTACGAGCAGTACTTC. Translation: CASSEWGTGDYEQYF.